This T cell receptor beta chain is drawn from a study of T-cell memory formation after mild COVID-19. In the study overall: The TCR clusters were mostly specific to one donor.

Germline loops: CDR1 LGHNT, CDR2 FRNRAP. Deletions cut 2 bases from V and 8 bases from J, with 13 bases between. The CDR3 runs to 14 residues. Regarding the study as a whole: Specificity for SARS-CoV-2 was not confirmed among the second-wave clones peaking on day 37.

On this clonotype: What it recognizes is unknown.

From 5'RACE with constant-segment primers came TCR alpha and TCR beta cDNA libraries that carried sample barcodes and UMIs. TCRdb re-called the 5' RACE reads through MiXCR, storing one row per CDR3 protein. Here the sample spans approximately 340,000 distinct CDR3 sequences, roughly 15% being singletons. The sequencing sample was made of PBMCs or a T cell subset sorted from them (not recorded which). The receptor was derived from a young man who had mild COVID-19 (a few samples of this study predate the infection). Cell type and time point are not known. The chain links TRBV12-5 to TRBJ2-1; the D gene could be TRBD1 or TRBD2 (5 bases each). Here the CDR3 reads CASGLTGGLYEQFF. CDR3 sequence (DNA): TGTGCTAGTGGTTTGACTGGGGGATTATATGAGCAGTTCTTC. Looking up the rest from reference TRBV12-5 and TRBJ2-1 gives the full variable domain: DARVTQTPRHKVTEMGQEVTMRCQPILGHNTVFWYRQTMMQGLELLAYFRNRAPLDDSGMPKDRFSAEMPDATLATLKIQPSEPRDSAVYFCASGLTGGLYEQFFGPGTRLTVL.